The 22 T cell receptor beta chains reported below all come from one sample, sequenced in a study of neoadjuvant nivolumab and ipilimumab in lung cancer. Clones were read by immunoSEQ multiplex PCR, and TCRdb kept only the in-frame ones, dropping some. The table lists 25,000 to 30,000 clones, roughly 76% of them singletons. Sample: tumor tissue, taken after neoadjuvant nivolumab, alone or with ipilimumab, at or shortly before surgery. These receptors all come from an adult with non-small cell lung cancer.

This clone is a singleton in its sample. The rearrangement links TRBV29-1 to TRBJ1-1; 7 nucleotides line up with TRBD1. Germline lookup yields CDR1 SQVTM and CDR2 ANQGSEA. Trimming took 6 bases from V and 7 from J; bases not matched to a gene: 5. The CDR3 consists of 11 residues. DNA of the CDR3: TGCAGCGTGAGGGGGCCCCGTGAAGCTTTCTTT. This codes for CSVRGPREAFF.

This chain uses TRBV4-3 with TRBJ2-1; 8 bases match TRBD2. With 1 base clipped from V and 4 bases from J, the junction kept 9 bases outside the gene matches. In germline, CDR1 is LGHNA, CDR2 YSLEER. This CDR3 region has 17 residues. DNA of the CDR3: TGCGCCAGCAGCCAAGCTTTGTCGAGCGGGGGATACAATGAGCAGTTCTTC. Translated: CASSQALSSGGYNEQFF.

This sequence joins TRBV5-1 and TRBJ1-6; a possible D gene is TRBD1 (6 bases). This CDR3 is 14 amino acids long. Trimming pared 0 bases from V and 7 bases from J, leaving 8 bases between. Germline V gene sequence: CDR1 SGHRS, CDR2 YFSETQ. CDR3 sequence (DNA): TGCGCCAGCAGCTTGGCAACAGGGAATTCACCCCTCCACTTT. Its protein product is CASSLATGNSPLHF.

The rearrangement joins TRBV6-5 to TRBJ1-6; a weak D match, TRBD1 (5 bases). The CDR3 has 13 residues. The V end lost 10 bases, the J end lost 7 bases, and 14 bases lay between the germline ends. From germline, CDR1 is MNHEY and CDR2 SVGAGI. The CDR3 region is CATGQGNNSPLHF. The CDR3 nucleotides read TGTGCCACCGGCCAGGGTAACAATTCACCCCTCCACTTT.

The chain joins TRBV6-5 to TRBJ1-1, with 7 bases that match TRBD1. With V trimmed by 7 bases and J by 0 bases, 8 bases remained unmatched. The germline gives CDR1 MNHEY, CDR2 SVGAGI. The CDR3 loop spans 15 amino acids. The CDR3 region has the DNA TGTGCCAGCATACGACAGGGACGGATGAACACTGAAGCTTTCTTT. Encoded protein: CASIRQGRMNTEAFF.

This chain uses TRBV6-6 with TRBJ1-4, with D uncertain. This CDR3 is 15 amino acids long. Germline-derived CDR1 and CDR2 are MNHNY and SVGAGI (reference sequence). V dropped 1 base and J dropped 4 bases, with 10 bases sitting between them. As DNA, the CDR3 is TGTGCCAGCAGTTACTTCAGGCAGGATAATGAAAAACTGTTTTTT. Its protein product is CASSYFRQDNEKLFF.

The gene calls are TRBV30 and TRBJ2-6; the D gene is possibly TRBD1 (6 bases). V shed 0 bases and J shed 0 bases, with 15 bases lying between them. From germline, CDR1 is GTSNPN and CDR2 SVGIG (reference sequence). The CDR3 contains 18 residues. The CDR3 loop reads CAWSVFGQGSSGANVLTF. In DNA, the CDR3 is TGTGCCTGGAGTGTATTTGGTCAGGGGAGCTCTGGGGCCAACGTCCTGACTTTC.

The J gene is TRBJ2-3, the V gene TRBV5-1, with TRBD2 identical over 9 bases. V lost 0 bases to trimming and J lost 2 bases; unmatched junction nucleotides: 4. CDR1 SGHRS and CDR2 YFSETQ come from the germline V gene. The CDR3 is 16 amino acids. The CDR3 DNA is TGCGCCAGCAGCTTGGGACTAGCGGACCACACAGATACGCAGTATTTT. It specifies CASSLGLADHTDTQYF.

The V gene is TRBV7-2, the J gene TRBJ2-7; D gene uncertain. V gave up 6 bases and J gave up 2 bases, with 17 bases separating them. Per germline, CDR1 SGHTA and CDR2 FQGNSA. This CDR3 comprises 15 residues. CDR3 residues: CASRVGSGVAYEQYF. CDR3 DNA: TGTGCCAGCAGGGTCGGGTCCGGAGTTGCCTACGAGCAGTACTTC.

The chain employs TRBV30 and TRBJ2-7, with TRBD1 matching over 8 bases. This CDR3 region has 16 residues. Unmatched junction bases numbered 8, after V lost 0 bases and J lost 1 base. Germline CDR1 reads GTSNPN; CDR2 reads SVGIG (reference sequence). The CDR3 reads CAWSVRRTGSSYEQYF. The CDR3, as DNA: TGTGCCTGGAGTGTACGTCGGACAGGGTCATCCTACGAGCAGTACTTC.

J is TRBJ1-4 and V is TRBV5-1; D might be TRBD1 (6 bases). V shed 3 bases and J shed 6 bases, with 12 bases lying between them. The CDR3 runs to 14 residues. Germline CDR1 reads SGHRS; CDR2 reads YFSETQ. CDR3 nucleotides: TGCGCCAGCAGCTCAGCAGGGGTCCATGAAAAACTGTTTTTT. This encodes CASSSAGVHEKLFF.

V usage is TRBV5-1 and J usage is TRBJ2-7; D gene ambiguous. Deletions cut 0 bases from V and 5 bases from J, with 3 bases between. CDR1 is SGHRS, CDR2 YFSETQ, per germline. This CDR3 spans 11 amino acids. The chain's CDR3 is CASSLEDEQYF. The CDR3 bases are TGCGCCAGCAGCTTGGAGGACGAGCAGTACTTC.

The V call is TRBV20-1, the J call TRBJ2-7, with D unclear. This CDR3 contains 11 residues. Trimming shortened V by 1 base and J by 5 bases, and 6 bases separated the two germline ends. Germline V gives CDR1 DFQATT, CDR2 SNEGSKA (reference sequence). DNA for the CDR3: TGCAGTGCTAGAGCAGCTCACGAGCAGTACTTC. Translated, it gives CSARAAHEQYF.

The table lists this clone with a count of one. The chain recombines TRBV5-1 with TRBJ1-2; tentative D call: TRBD1 (5 bases). V was cut by 4 bases and J by 3 bases, with 16 bases left in between. The CDR3 contains 15 residues. CDR1 and CDR2 (germline): SGHRS, YFSETQ. The CDR3, as DNA: TGCGCCAGCAGCCCCGGGGACGGCTCGTACTATGGCTACACCTTC. Its protein product is CASSPGDGSYYGYTF.

The rearrangement joins TRBV7-2 to TRBJ2-1, with 9 bases aligning to TRBD1. The J segment lost 1 base and the V segment lost 5 bases, leaving 6 bases of the junction unmatched. The CDR3 has 16 amino acids. The germline V gene has CDR1 SGHTA and CDR2 FQGNSA. The CDR3 DNA is TGTGCCAGCAGCGTGCCGGGACAGGGATCCTACAATGAGCAGTTCTTC. Its protein product is CASSVPGQGSYNEQFF.

The chain carries TRBV7-8 and TRBJ2-7; 7 bases fit TRBD1. V lost 5 bases and J lost 1; bases outside the gene matches: 5. The CDR3 contains 14 residues. The V gene's germline CDR1 is SGHVS and CDR2 FQNEAQ. In nucleotides, the CDR3 is TGTGCCAGCAGCCCCGGGACAGTTTCCTACGAGCAGTACTTC. This encodes CASSPGTVSYEQYF.

The CDR3 nucleotides are TGTGCCAGCAGCTCAAATGAATGGGGGACCTACGAGCAGTACTTC. The encoded protein is CASSSNEWGTYEQYF. The rearrangement joins TRBV6-5 to TRBJ2-7; possibly TRBD1 or TRBD2 for D (5 bases each). CDR3 size: 15 residues. Per germline, CDR1 MNHEY and CDR2 SVGAGI. The V and J ends lost 6 bases and 2 bases respectively, with 17 bases between them.

The V and J genes are TRBV10-2 and TRBJ2-3; 8 positions agree with TRBD2. The CDR3 has 16 residues. CDR1 and CDR2 (germline): WSHSY, SAAADI. V lost 3 bases, J lost 0 bases, and 5 bases stayed unmatched. As DNA, the CDR3 is TGCGCCAGCAGTGATATTGCGGGGGGTAGCACAGATACGCAGTATTTT. Translating gives CASSDIAGGSTDTQYF.

The chain employs TRBV7-2 and TRBJ1-6; D remains ambiguous. Germline CDR1 and CDR2: SGHTA and FQGNSA. Between the trimmed V and J ends, which lost 0 bases and 5 bases, there was a span of 8 bases. The CDR3 contains 15 residues. CDR3 residues: CASSLARAHNSPLHF. For the CDR3, the DNA is TGTGCCAGCAGCTTAGCAAGAGCCCATAATTCACCCCTCCACTTT.

The chain combines TRBV19 with TRBJ1-1; D is uncertain. The CDR3 loop spans 16 amino acids. Trimming removed 5 bases at V and 3 bases at J, with 19 bases between. Germline V gene data show CDR1 as LNHDA and CDR2 as SQIVND (reference sequence). CDR3 residues: CASSLRFVGTYTEAFF. DNA for the CDR3: TGTGCCAGTAGTTTGAGATTCGTCGGAACGTACACTGAAGCTTTCTTT.

V usage is TRBV5-4 and J usage is TRBJ2-5; D is uncertain. The germline V gene encodes CDR1 SGHNT and CDR2 YYREEE (reference sequence). The V end was cut by 3 bases, the J end by 3 bases, with 12 bases between. The CDR3 covers 14 residues. CDR3 protein: CASSYPATKETQYF. The CDR3 nucleotides are TGTGCCAGCAGCTATCCAGCCACCAAAGAGACCCAGTACTTC. The whole variable domain, remainder taken from reference TRBV5-4 and TRBJ2-5, is ETGVTQSPTHLIKTRGQQVTLRCSSQSGHNTVSWYQQALGQGPQFIFQYYREEENGRGNFPPRFSGLQFPNYSSELNVNALELDDSALYLCASSYPATKETQYFGPGTRLLVL.

The chain employs TRBV4-1 and TRBJ1-4; D unclear. V was trimmed by 2 bases and J by 8 bases, leaving 15 bases between them. Germline V CDR1 and CDR2: MGHRA, YSYEKL. The CDR3 runs to 15 residues. In nucleotides, the CDR3 is TGCGCCAGCAGCCAATGGGGAAGGCCGGGGGAAAAACTGTTTTTT. Translating gives CASSQWGRPGEKLFF.